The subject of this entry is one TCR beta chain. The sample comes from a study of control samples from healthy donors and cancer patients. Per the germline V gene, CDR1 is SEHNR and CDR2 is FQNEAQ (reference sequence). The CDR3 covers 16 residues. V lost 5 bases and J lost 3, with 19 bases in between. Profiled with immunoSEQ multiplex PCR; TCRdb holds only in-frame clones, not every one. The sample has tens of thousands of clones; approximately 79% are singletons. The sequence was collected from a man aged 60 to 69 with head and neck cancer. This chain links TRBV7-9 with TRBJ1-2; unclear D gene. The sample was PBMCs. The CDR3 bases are TGTGCCAGCAGCCAGAGGAACTCCTCTCTCCACTATGGCTACACCTTC. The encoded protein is CASSQRNSSLHYGYTF.